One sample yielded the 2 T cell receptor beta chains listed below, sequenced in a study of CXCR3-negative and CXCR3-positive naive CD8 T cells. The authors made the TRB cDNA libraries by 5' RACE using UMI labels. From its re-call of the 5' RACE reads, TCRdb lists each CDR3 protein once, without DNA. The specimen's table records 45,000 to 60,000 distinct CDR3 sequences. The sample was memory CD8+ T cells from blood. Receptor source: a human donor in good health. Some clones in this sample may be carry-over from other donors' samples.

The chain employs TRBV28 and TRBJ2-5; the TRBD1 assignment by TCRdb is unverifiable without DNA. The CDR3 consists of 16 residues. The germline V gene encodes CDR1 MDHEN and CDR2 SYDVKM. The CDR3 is CASSVPGGNIQETQYF. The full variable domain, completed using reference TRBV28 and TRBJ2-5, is DVKVTQSSRYLVKRTGEKVFLECVQDMDHENMFWYRQDPGLGLRLIYFSYDVKMKEKGDIPEGYSVSREKKERFSLILESASTNQTSMYLCASSVPGGNIQETQYFGPGTRLLVL.

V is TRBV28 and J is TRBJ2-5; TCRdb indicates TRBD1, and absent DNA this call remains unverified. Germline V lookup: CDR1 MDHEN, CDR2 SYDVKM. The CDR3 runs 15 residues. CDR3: CASEGDRGLGETQYF.